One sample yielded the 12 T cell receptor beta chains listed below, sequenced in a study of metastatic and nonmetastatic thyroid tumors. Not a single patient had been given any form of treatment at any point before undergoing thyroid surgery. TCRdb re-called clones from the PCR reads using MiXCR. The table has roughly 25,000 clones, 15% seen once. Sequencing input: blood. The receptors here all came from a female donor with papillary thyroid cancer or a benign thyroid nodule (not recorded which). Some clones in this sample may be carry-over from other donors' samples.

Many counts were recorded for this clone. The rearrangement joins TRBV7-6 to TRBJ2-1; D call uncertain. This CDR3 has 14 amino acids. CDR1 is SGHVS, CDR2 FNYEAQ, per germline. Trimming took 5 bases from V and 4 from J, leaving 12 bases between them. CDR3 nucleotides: TGTGCCAGCAGCCCCGGGTCGCTTTACAATGAGCAGTTCTTC. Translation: CASSPGSLYNEQFF. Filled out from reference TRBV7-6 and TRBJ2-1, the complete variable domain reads GAGVSQSPRYKVTKRGQDVALRCDPISGHVSLYWYRQALGQGPEFLTYFNYEAQQDKSGLPNDRFSAERPEGSISTLTIQRTEQRDSAMYRCASSPGSLYNEQFFGPGTRLTVL.

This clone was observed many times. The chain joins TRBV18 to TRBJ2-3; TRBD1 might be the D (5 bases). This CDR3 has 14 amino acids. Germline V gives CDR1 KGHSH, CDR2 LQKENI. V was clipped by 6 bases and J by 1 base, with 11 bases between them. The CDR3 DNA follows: TGTGCCAGCTCCGGTCGGACACGCACAGATACGCAGTATTTT. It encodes CASSGRTRTDTQYF.

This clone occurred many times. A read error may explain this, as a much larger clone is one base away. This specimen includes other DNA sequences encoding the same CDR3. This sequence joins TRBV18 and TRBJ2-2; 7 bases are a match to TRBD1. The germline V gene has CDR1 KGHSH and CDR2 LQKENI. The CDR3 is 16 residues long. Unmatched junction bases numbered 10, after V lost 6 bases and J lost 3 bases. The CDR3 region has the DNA TGTGCCAGCTCCGCAAAGGGGGCGCCGGACACCGGGGAGCTGTTTTTT. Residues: CASSAKGAPDTGELFF.

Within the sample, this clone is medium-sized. The CDR3 is CASSEGAGGFYEQFF. The CDR3 DNA is TGTGCCAGCAGTGAGGGAGCGGGAGGGTTCTATGAGCAGTTCTTC. V and J are TRBV6-1 and TRBJ2-1; TRBD2 matches 10 bases. The germline CDR1 and CDR2 sequences are MNHNS and SASEGT. There are 15 residues in the CDR3. Trimming took 3 bases from V and 8 from J; bases not matched to a gene: 7.

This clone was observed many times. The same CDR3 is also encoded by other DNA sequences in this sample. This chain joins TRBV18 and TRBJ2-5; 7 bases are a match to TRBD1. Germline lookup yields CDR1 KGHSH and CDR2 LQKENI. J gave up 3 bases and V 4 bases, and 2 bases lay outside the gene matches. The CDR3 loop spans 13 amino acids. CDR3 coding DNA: TGTGCCAGCTCACGGGGACAGAAAGAGACCCAGTACTTC. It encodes CASSRGQKETQYF. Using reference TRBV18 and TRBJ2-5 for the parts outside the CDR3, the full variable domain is NAGVMQNPRHLVRRRGQEARLRCSPMKGHSHVYWYRQLPEEGLKFMVYLQKENIIDESGMPKERFSAEFPKEGPSILRIQQVVRGDSAAYFCASSRGQKETQYFGPGTRLLVL.

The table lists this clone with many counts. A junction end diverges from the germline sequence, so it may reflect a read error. CDR3 residues: CASSSGTLETQYF. CDR3 bases: TGTGCTAGCAGCTCTGGGACTTTGGAGACCCAGTACTTC. The chain couples TRBV7-7 to TRBJ2-5, with D perhaps TRBD2 (6 bases). The CDR3 sequence is 13 residues long. Germline CDR1 reads SSHAT; CDR2 reads FNYEAQ (reference sequence).

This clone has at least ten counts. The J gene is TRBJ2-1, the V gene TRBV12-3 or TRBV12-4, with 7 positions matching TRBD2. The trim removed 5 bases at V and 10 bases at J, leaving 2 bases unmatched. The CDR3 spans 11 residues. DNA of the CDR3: TGTGCCAGCAGTCTGCGGGGGGAGCAGTTCTTC. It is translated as CASSLRGEQFF.

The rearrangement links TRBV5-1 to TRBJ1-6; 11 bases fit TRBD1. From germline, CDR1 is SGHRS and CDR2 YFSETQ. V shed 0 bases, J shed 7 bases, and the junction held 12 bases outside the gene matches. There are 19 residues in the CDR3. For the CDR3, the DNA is TGCGCCAGCAGCTTGGGTATGCCCGGGACAGGGGGTAGAAATTCACCCCTCCACTTT. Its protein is CASSLGMPGTGGRNSPLHF.

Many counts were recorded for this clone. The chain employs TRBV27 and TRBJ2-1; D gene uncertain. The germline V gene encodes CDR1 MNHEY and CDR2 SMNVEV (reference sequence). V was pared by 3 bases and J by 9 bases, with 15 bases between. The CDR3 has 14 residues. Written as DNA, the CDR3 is TGTGCCAGCAGTTTCGGCAGTTGGGTGGGTGAGCAGTTCTTC. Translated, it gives CASSFGSWVGEQFF.

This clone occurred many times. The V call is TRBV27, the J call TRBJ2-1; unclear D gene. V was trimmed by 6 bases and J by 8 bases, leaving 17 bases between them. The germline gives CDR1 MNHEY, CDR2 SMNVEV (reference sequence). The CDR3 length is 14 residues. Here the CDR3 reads CASRRSVSADEQFF. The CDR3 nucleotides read TGTGCCAGCAGGCGATCTGTGTCAGCCGATGAGCAGTTCTTC.

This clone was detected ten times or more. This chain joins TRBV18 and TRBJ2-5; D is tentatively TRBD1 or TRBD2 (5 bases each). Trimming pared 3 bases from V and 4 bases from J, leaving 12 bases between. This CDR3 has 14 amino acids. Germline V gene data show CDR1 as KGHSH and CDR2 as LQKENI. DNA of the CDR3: TGTGCCAGCTCACCCCTTCCTGGGGGAGAGACCCAGTACTTC. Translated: CASSPLPGGETQYF. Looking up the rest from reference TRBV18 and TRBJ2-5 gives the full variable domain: NAGVMQNPRHLVRRRGQEARLRCSPMKGHSHVYWYRQLPEEGLKFMVYLQKENIIDESGMPKERFSAEFPKEGPSILRIQQVVRGDSAAYFCASSPLPGGETQYFGPGTRLLVL.

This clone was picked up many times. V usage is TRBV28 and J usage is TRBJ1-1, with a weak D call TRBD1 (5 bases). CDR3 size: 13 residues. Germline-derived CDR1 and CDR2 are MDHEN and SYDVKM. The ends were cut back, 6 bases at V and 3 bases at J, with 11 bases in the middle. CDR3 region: CASSTGTHTEAFF. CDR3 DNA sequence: TGTGCCAGCAGCACCGGGACGCACACTGAAGCTTTCTTT.